The clone carrying this TCR beta chain was picked up many times. PCR was performed a second time for about 7 to 12 cycles using a sample-barcoded 5' primer and a J-beta primer mix. TCRdb passed the 5' RACE reads through MiXCR, listing each CDR3 protein once. The table records hundreds of thousands of distinct CDR3 sequences, approximately 31% of them present only once. This specimen comes from a study of blood T cells in healthy people across ages. Researchers collected 9.5 to 10 milliliters of peripheral blood from every single donor. Every sample had a minimum of 6 million PBMCs isolated. The sequence was collected from an elderly woman in good health. Specimen: blood.

The CDR3 spells CASSQVVGSPLHF. CDR3 coding DNA: TGTGCCAGCAGCCAAGTCGTCGGGTCACCCCTCCACTTT. The chain joins TRBV3-1 to TRBJ1-6, with D hard to call. The CDR3 consists of 13 residues. Germline loops: CDR1 LGHDT, CDR2 YNNKEL (reference sequence). V shed 1 base and J shed 10 bases, with 8 bases lying between them.